The 24 T cell receptor beta chains given below trace back to one sample, sequenced in a study of shared clonotypes between healthy human individuals. Repertoires were generated with immunoSEQ multiplex PCR, while TCRdb's copy carries only in-frame clones and drops some. The sample comprises some 2 million clones, 95% of which are singletons, and 0.13% rests with the top ten. Sample: naive CD4+ T cells sorted from blood. Subset indicated: CD45RA+ positively selected. The receptors originated from a man younger than 35 in good health.

This chain uses TRBV5-1 with TRBJ1-1; TRBD1 matches 7 bases. This CDR3 has 14 residues. J gave up 1 base and V 2 bases, and 2 bases lay outside the gene matches. CDR1 is SGHRS and CDR2 is YFSETQ in the germline V gene. The CDR3 reads CASSFTGANTEAFF. The CDR3 nucleotides read TGCGCCAGCAGCTTTACAGGGGCGAACACTGAAGCTTTCTTT.

Regarding this clone: Relative to the germline gene, one junction end is altered; a read error may explain this. This specimen includes other DNA sequences encoding the same CDR3. The rearrangement links TRBV7-7 to TRBJ2-7; a possible D gene is TRBD1 (5 bases). Germline CDR1 is SSHAT and CDR2 is FNYEAQ (reference sequence). The CDR3 length is 13 residues. CDR3 sequence: CASSPTGSYEQYF. The CDR3 region has the DNA TGTGCTAGCAGCCCTACAGGATCCTACGAGCAGTACTTC. Full variable domain (missing parts from reference TRBV7-7 and TRBJ2-7): GAGVSQSPRYKVTKRGQDVTLRCDPISSHATLYWYQQALGQGPEFLTYFNYEAQPDKSGLPSDRFSAERPEGSISTLTIQRTEQRDSAMYRCASSPTGSYEQYFGPGTRLTVT.

This clone was counted once. The V and J genes are TRBV19 and TRBJ2-5; D call uncertain. V was trimmed by 2 bases and J by 2 bases, leaving 15 bases between them. CDR1 and CDR2 from the germline V gene are LNHDA and SQIVND (reference sequence). This CDR3 has 16 residues. The CDR3 reads CASSINPAIPQETQYF. CDR3 coding DNA: TGTGCCAGTAGTATAAATCCAGCCATACCGCAAGAGACCCAGTACTTC.

This clone was observed a handful of times. The CDR3 coding sequence is TGTGCCAGCAGCAAGAGGGGACAGGGGGCAAGATCACCCCTCCACTTT. Translated, it gives CASSKRGQGARSPLHF. The V and J genes are TRBV2 and TRBJ1-6; 12 bases line up with TRBD1. V trimming: 6 bases; J trimming: 10 bases; junction bases outside the gene matches: 10. The CDR3 loop spans 16 amino acids. Germline loops: CDR1 SNHLY, CDR2 FYNNEI.

The chain carries TRBV2 and TRBJ2-5; D is unclear. This CDR3 comprises 11 residues. V lost 6 bases and J 5 bases, leaving 7 bases between the germline ends. The germline V gene has CDR1 SNHLY and CDR2 FYNNEI. This CDR3 reads CASRVRETQYF. The CDR3 DNA sequence: TGTGCCAGCAGAGTGAGGGAGACCCAGTACTTC.

The chain links TRBV18 to TRBJ2-7, with 9 bases lining up with TRBD2. This CDR3 contains 15 residues. V trimming: 4 bases; J trimming: 6 bases; junction bases outside the gene matches: 10. The germline V gene has CDR1 KGHSH and CDR2 LQKENI. For the CDR3, the DNA is TGTGCCAGCTCACAACGGCTAGCGGGGCAGGGCGAGCAGTACTTC. Translating gives CASSQRLAGQGEQYF.

The rearrangement links TRBV10-3 to TRBJ2-3, with 9 bases that match TRBD2. CDR3 size: 14 residues. Losses at the gene ends were 10 bases for V and 12 bases for J; bases not matched to a gene: 17. Germline CDR1 is ENHRY and CDR2 is SYGVKD. DNA for the CDR3: TGTGCCACCGTCTATTTGGGGCGGGAGGGCCCTCAGTATTTT. Translation: CATVYLGREGPQYF.

V usage is TRBV2 and J usage is TRBJ2-3; either TRBD1 or TRBD2 may supply D (6 bases each). This CDR3 region has 14 residues. Germline V lookup: CDR1 SNHLY, CDR2 FYNNEI. V lost 8 bases, J lost 3 bases, and 15 bases lay in between. The CDR3 region is CASVTGAGTDTQYF. The DNA for the CDR3 is TGTGCCAGCGTCACGGGGGCGGGAACAGATACGCAGTATTTT.

A word on this clone: Other DNA sequences in the sample encode the same CDR3. V gene TRBV2 combines with J gene TRBJ2-7, with TRBD1 matching 7 bases. Germline CDR1 and CDR2: SNHLY and FYNNEI. Trimming removed 6 bases from V and 0 bases from J; junction bases left unmatched: 2. This CDR3 comprises 13 residues. CDR3 region: CASRRDSSYEQYF. The CDR3 DNA is TGTGCCAGCAGACGGGACAGCTCCTACGAGCAGTACTTC.

The chain has TRBV4-3 and TRBJ1-6, with 7 bases lining up with TRBD1. The germline gives CDR1 LGHNA, CDR2 YSLEER. The CDR3 loop spans 17 amino acids. V dropped 3 bases and J dropped 0; count of bases not matched to a gene: 5. CDR3: CASSQGTVSSYNSPLHF. In nucleotides, the CDR3 is TGCGCCAGCAGCCAGGGGACAGTTAGCTCCTATAATTCACCCCTCCACTTT.

The V call is TRBV29-1, the J call TRBJ1-1, with D unclear. V lost 2 bases, J lost 0 bases, and 7 bases lay in between. Per the germline V gene, CDR1 is SQVTM and CDR2 is ANQGSEA. The CDR3 spans 13 residues. The CDR3 DNA is TGCAGCGTTGAACAGCTCATGAACACTGAAGCTTTCTTT. It is translated as CSVEQLMNTEAFF.

J is TRBJ2-2 and V is TRBV7-9; D perhaps matches TRBD2 (7 bases). Germline CDR1 SEHNR, CDR2 FQNEAQ (reference sequence). Trimming took off 5 bases at V and 6 bases at J, with 16 bases between the two ends. This CDR3 is 15 amino acids long. In DNA form, the CDR3 reads TGTGCCAGCAGCCCTTCGGGGGGCGCATCCGGGGAGCTGTTTTTT. Translating gives CASSPSGGASGELFF.

In regard to this clone: The sample holds other DNA sequences that translate to the same CDR3. The chain is built from TRBV7-9 and TRBJ2-2; 8 bases match TRBD1. The CDR3 covers 15 residues. Germline V lookup: CDR1 SEHNR, CDR2 FQNEAQ (reference sequence). V lost 5 bases and J lost 2; bases outside the gene matches: 4. CDR3 in amino acids: CASSEGTGNTGELFF. Written as DNA, the CDR3 is TGTGCCAGCAGCGAGGGGACAGGCAACACCGGGGAGCTGTTTTTT.

This clone was found once. This rearrangement joins TRBV28 to TRBJ2-5, with D uncertain. The CDR3 runs 14 residues. The V end was cut by 6 bases, the J end by 5 bases, with 16 bases between. The germline V gene encodes CDR1 MDHEN and CDR2 SYDVKM. The CDR3 DNA is TGTGCCAGCAGCCGACGGGCAGGTACGGAGACCCAGTACTTC. This sequence encodes CASSRRAGTETQYF.

A single count supports this clone. The chain couples TRBV5-4 to TRBJ2-5; 7 bases are a match to TRBD2. The CDR3 runs to 15 residues. The V and J ends lost 2 bases and 9 bases, in that order; junction bases with no gene match: 13. In germline, CDR1 is SGHNT, CDR2 YYREEE (reference sequence). In DNA, the CDR3 is TGTGCCAGCAGCTTCTCCGGGACTATAGAAGTTGCCCAGTACTTC. Protein: CASSFSGTIEVAQYF.

The chain has TRBV5-1 and TRBJ2-7; TRBD1 agrees at 8 bases. Trimming removed 4 bases from V and 2 bases from J; junction bases left unmatched: 8. Looked up from germline, CDR1 is SGHRS and CDR2 is YFSETQ. The CDR3 loop spans 15 amino acids. In DNA, the CDR3 is TGCGCCAGCAGCCCGACAGGGACAGGCCCCTACGAGCAGTACTTC. Encoded protein: CASSPTGTGPYEQYF.

This sequence joins TRBV4-1 and TRBJ1-2; 10 bases are a match to TRBD1. The CDR3 sequence is 14 residues long. After removal of 4 bases from V and 14 bases from J, the junction contained 13 bases not matched to a gene. Per the germline V gene, CDR1 is MGHRA and CDR2 is YSYEKL. This CDR3 is CASSRERTGGPKTF. For the CDR3, the DNA is TGCGCCAGCAGCCGCGAGAGGACAGGGGGGCCGAAGACCTTC.

This chain uses TRBV6-5 with TRBJ2-2; a weak D match, TRBD1 (6 bases). Germline V lookup: CDR1 MNHEY, CDR2 SVGAGI. The length of the CDR3 is 15 residues. Trimming removed 2 bases at V and 1 base at J, with 8 bases between. CDR3 sequence (DNA): TGTGCCAGCAGTTACCGCAGGGGGAACACCGGGGAGCTGTTTTTT. Its protein product is CASSYRRGNTGELFF.

The J gene is TRBJ2-1, the V gene TRBV30; 13 nucleotides align to TRBD2. V lost 1 base and J lost 6; bases outside the gene matches: 15. This CDR3 comprises 19 residues. Germline CDR1 reads GTSNPN; CDR2 reads SVGIG (reference sequence). The CDR3 loop reads CAWSGTSGGLGYGGNEQFF. In DNA, the CDR3 is TGTGCCTGGAGTGGGACTAGCGGGGGTTTGGGATATGGCGGCAATGAGCAGTTCTTC.

The chain has TRBV10-3 and TRBJ2-3, with D hard to call. Germline values: CDR1 ENHRY, CDR2 SYGVKD. Trimming removed 10 bases at V and 3 bases at J, with 8 bases between. The CDR3 is 11 amino acids. As DNA, the CDR3 is TGTGCCACTCGGCGGACAGATACGCAGTATTTT. It yields the protein CATRRTDTQYF.

V gene TRBV5-6 combines with J gene TRBJ1-5; D uncertain. Germline V lookup: CDR1 SGHDT, CDR2 YYEEEE. The CDR3 spans 13 residues. V gave up 4 bases and J gave up 4 bases, with 9 bases separating them. The CDR3 reads CASSPGGNQPQHF. DNA for the CDR3: TGTGCCAGCAGCCCTGGCGGGAATCAGCCCCAGCATTTT.

The gene calls are TRBV30 and TRBJ1-6, with D maybe TRBD1 (6 bases). The CDR3 spans 14 residues. V was cut by 4 bases and J by 10 bases, with 17 bases left in between. CDR1 and CDR2 from the germline V gene are GTSNPN and SVGIG (reference sequence). The CDR3 is CAWTTGGVGSPLHF. The CDR3 bases are TGTGCCTGGACGACAGGTGGAGTAGGGTCACCCCTCCACTTT.

Points on this clone: Distinct nucleotide sequences in the sample also encode this CDR3. V usage is TRBV5-1 and J usage is TRBJ2-5; D uncertain. Per germline, CDR1 SGHRS and CDR2 YFSETQ. Between the trimmed V and J ends, which lost 1 base and 1 base, there was a span of 8 bases. The CDR3 contains 14 residues. This CDR3 reads CASSLNGIQETQYF. The CDR3, as DNA: TGCGCCAGCAGCTTGAATGGGATCCAAGAGACCCAGTACTTC.

The chain joins TRBV20-1 to TRBJ2-5, with D perhaps matching TRBD1 (5 bases). This CDR3 spans 11 amino acids. The V gene's germline CDR1 is DFQATT and CDR2 SNEGSKA (reference sequence). CDR3 sequence: CVPTREETQYF. For the CDR3, the DNA is TGCGTACCAACCAGGGAAGAGACCCAGTACTTC.